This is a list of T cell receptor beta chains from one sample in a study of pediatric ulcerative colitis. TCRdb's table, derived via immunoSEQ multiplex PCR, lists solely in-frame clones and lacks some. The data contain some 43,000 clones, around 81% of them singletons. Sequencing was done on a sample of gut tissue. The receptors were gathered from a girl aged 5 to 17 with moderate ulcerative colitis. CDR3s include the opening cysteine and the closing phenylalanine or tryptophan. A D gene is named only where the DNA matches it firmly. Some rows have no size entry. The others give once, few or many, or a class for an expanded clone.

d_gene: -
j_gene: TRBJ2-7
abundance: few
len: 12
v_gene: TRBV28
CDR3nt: TGTGCCAGCAGCCCCGAATACTACGAGCAGTACTTC
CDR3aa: CASSPEYYEQYF

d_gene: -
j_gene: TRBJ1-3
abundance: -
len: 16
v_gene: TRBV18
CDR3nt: TGTGCCAGCTCACCACTAGCCCTCGGGGCTGGAAACACCATATATTTT
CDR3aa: CASSPLALGAGNTIYF

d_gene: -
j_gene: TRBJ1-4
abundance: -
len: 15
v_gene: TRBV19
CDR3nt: TGTGCCAGTAGTAAACCAGGCGCAACTAATGAAAAACTGTTTTTT
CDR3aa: CASSKPGATNEKLFF

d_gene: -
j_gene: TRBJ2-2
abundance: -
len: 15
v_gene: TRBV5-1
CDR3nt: TGCGCCAGCAGCTTGGGACAGCGGAACACCGGGGAGCTGTTTTTT
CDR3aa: CASSLGQRNTGELFF

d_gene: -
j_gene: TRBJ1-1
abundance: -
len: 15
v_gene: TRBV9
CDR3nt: TGTGCCAGCAGCGCGGGCAGTTGGAGGAACACTGAAGCTTTCTTT
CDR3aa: CASSAGSWRNTEAFF

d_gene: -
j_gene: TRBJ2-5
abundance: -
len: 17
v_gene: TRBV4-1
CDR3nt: TGCGCCAGCAGCCAAGAGTCTGGGAGGCCCATCCAAGAGACCCAGTACTTC
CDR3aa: CASSQESGRPIQETQYF

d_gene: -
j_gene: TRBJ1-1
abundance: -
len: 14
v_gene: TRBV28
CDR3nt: TGTGCCAGCAGTTTATGGATAGGGGAGACTGAAGCTTTCTTT
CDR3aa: CASSLWIGETEAFF

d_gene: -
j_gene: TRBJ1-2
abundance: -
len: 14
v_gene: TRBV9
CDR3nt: TGTGCCAGCAGCGGCCCCCTGGAGGGGAGTAGGTACACCTTC
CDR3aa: CASSGPLEGSRYTF

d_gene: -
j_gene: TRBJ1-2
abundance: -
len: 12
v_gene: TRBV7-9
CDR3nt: TGTGCCGGGTCAGGGTCTAACTATGGCTACACCTTC
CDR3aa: CAGSGSNYGYTF

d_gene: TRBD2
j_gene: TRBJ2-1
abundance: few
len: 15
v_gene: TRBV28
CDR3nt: TGTGCCAGCGGCCCGGGACTAGCCTCCTACAATGAGCAGTTCTTC
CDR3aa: CASGPGLASYNEQFF

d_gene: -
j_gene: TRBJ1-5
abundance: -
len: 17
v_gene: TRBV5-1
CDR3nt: TGCGCCAGCAGCTTGGGCCCGACAGGTCAAGCGGGGCAGCCCCAGCATTTT
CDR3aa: CASSLGPTGQAGQPQHF

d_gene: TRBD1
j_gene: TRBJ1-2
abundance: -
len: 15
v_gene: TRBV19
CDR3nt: TGTGCCAGTAGTATGGTAAAGGGGGCCAACTATGGCTACACCTTC
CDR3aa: CASSMVKGANYGYTF

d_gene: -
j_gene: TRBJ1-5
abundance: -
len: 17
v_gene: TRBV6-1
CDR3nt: TGTGCCAGCAGTGCCTCCCACTTCCGGGTCACTAATCAGCCCCAGCATTTT
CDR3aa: CASSASHFRVTNQPQHF

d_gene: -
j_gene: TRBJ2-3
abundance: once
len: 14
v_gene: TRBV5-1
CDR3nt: TGCGCCAGCAGCTTACCAAGTAGCACAGATACGCAGTATTTT
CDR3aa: CASSLPSSTDTQYF

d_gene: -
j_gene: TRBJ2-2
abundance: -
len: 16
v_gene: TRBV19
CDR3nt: TGTGCCAGTAGTATAGGGTGGACGGCGGGGACCGGGGAGCTGTTTTTT
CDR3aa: CASSIGWTAGTGELFF

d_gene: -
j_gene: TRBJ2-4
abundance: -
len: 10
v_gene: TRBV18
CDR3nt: TGTGCCAGCTCACCCTCCACCGAGTACTTC
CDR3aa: CASSPSTEYF

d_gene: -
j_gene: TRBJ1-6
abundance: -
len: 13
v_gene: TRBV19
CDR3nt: TGTGCCAGTTCGACAGGATGGAATTCACCCCTCCACTTT
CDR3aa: CASSTGWNSPLHF

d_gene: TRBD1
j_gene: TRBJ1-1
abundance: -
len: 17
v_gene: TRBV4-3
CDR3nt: TGCGCCAGCAGCCAAGGGTTAAGGGGGCCCATGAACACTGAAGCTTTCTTT
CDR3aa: CASSQGLRGPMNTEAFF

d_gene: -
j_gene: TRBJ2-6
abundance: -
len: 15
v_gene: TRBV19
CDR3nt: TGTGCCAGTACTCTCCCCGGGTCCGGGGCCAACGTCCTGACTTTC
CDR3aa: CASTLPGSGANVLTF